The T cell receptor beta chain under discussion was sequenced for a study of CD8 T cells in Susac syndrome. Random hexamers served to reverse transcribe roughly 0.45 to 1 ug RNA. TCRdb re-analysed the immunoSEQ multiplex PCR reads in MiXCR, keeping a single row per CDR3 protein. The sample holds 150,000 to 200,000 distinct CDR3 sequences, 90% to 96% seen once. The CDR3 is made up of 13 amino acids. The germline gives CDR1 SEHNR, CDR2 FQNEAQ (reference sequence). The V end was cut by 7 bases, the J end by 4 bases, with 12 bases between. The clonotype comes from a human donor with Susac syndrome. What was sequenced was CD4+ T cells from PBMCs. This rearrangement joins TRBV7-9 to TRBJ2-3; a possible D gene is TRBD2 (5 bases). CDR3 protein: CASTFQAADTQYF. Written as DNA, the CDR3 is TGTGCCAGCACCTTTCAAGCGGCAGATACGCAGTATTTT.